This TCR beta chain was sequenced for a study of radiation and T cells in renal cell carcinoma. Study results and limitations: Top tumor clonotypes rose in blood 2 weeks post-radiation, then contracted.

TCRdb keeps only in-frame clones here, not all; method: immunoSEQ multiplex PCR. The sample records some 64,000 clones, 70% to 80% being singletons. Per the germline V gene, CDR1 is SQVTM and CDR2 is ANQGSEA. This CDR3 has 16 residues. The V gene end was trimmed by 5 bases and the J gene end by 6 bases; junction bases not matched to a gene: 15. Documented time point: blood 4 weeks post-SBRT, at nephrectomy. Treatment defined: 15 Gy SBRT to primary tumor, nephrectomy 4 weeks later. Nephrectomy followed 15 Gy stereotactic body radiation by 4 weeks. After SBRT, blood was collected at 2 and 4 weeks, plus baseline. About this clone: Its target is unknown.

The material was blood, obtained from a patient whose treatment included radiotherapy and nephrectomy. The source is a man aged 55 to 70 with renal cell carcinoma. This chain joins TRBV29-1 and TRBJ2-1; 8 nucleotides line up with TRBD2. CDR3: CSVFPFSGKGGNEQFF. DNA of the CDR3: TGCAGCGTTTTTCCCTTTAGCGGGAAAGGAGGCAATGAGCAGTTCTTC.